One TCR beta chain is described in this entry. Under the authors' procedure: The assay estimated nucleated cells by amplifying reference gene primers. The protocol was immunoSEQ multiplex PCR, while the TCRdb copy is restricted to in-frame clones and leaves out a portion. That table supplies the V and J calls and clone size; D and trimming were determined from the DNA. This repertoire shows roughly 240,000 clones, 83% found once; its top ten account for 3.6%. The sample belongs to a study of blood T cell repertoires in COVID-19. Study-wide context: Sources were T cells, B-cell-depleted T cells, or PBMCs; the material itself was cDNA or gDNA.

Cohorts were assigned according to the clinical history that participants reported. V shed 4 bases, J shed 4 bases, and the junction held 6 bases outside the gene matches. This CDR3 region has 15 residues. Per germline, CDR1 SGHKS and CDR2 YYEKEE (reference sequence). V is TRBV5-5 and J is TRBJ2-1; 9 nucleotides agree with TRBD1. Specimen: PBMCs or T cells enriched from blood (not recorded which). This TCR was sampled from a woman aged 40 to 50 who had been exposed to COVID-19. This CDR3 reads CASSLGTGLYNEQFF. The CDR3, as DNA: TGTGCCAGCAGCCTAGGGACAGGGCTTTACAATGAGCAGTTCTTC.